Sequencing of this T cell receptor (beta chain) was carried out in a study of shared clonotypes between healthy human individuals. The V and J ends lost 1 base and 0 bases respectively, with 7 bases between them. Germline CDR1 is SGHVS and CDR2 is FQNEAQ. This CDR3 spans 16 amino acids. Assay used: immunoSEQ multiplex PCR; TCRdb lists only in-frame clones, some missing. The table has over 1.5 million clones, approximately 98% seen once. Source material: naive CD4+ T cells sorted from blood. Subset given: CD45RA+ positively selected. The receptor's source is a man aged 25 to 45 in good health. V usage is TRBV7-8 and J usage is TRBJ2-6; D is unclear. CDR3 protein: CASSLVVTSGANVLTF. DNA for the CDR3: TGTGCCAGCAGCTTAGTTGTCACCTCTGGGGCCAACGTCCTGACTTTC.